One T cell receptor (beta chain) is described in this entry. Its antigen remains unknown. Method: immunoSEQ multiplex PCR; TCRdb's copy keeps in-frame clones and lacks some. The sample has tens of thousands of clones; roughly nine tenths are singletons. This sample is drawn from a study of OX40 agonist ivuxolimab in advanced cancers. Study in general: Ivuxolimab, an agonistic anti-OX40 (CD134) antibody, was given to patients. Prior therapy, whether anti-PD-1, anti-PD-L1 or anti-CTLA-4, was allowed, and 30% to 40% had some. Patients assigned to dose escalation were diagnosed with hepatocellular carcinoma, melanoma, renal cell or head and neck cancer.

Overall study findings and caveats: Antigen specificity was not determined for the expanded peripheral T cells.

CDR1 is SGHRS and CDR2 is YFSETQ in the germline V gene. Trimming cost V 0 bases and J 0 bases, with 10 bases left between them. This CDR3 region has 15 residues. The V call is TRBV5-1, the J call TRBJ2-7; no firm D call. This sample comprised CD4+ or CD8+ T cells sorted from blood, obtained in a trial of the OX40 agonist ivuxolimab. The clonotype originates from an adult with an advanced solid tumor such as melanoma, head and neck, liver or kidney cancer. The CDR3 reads CASSLGPGLSYEQYF. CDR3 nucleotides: TGCGCCAGCAGCTTGGGGCCGGGCCTCTCCTACGAGCAGTACTTC.